Listed below are T cell receptor beta chains from one sample, sequenced in a study of T cell responses to AZD1222 COVID-19 vaccine. The data were produced by immunoSEQ multiplex PCR, yet TCRdb's version contains in-frame clones alone and is incomplete. Among about 170,000 clones listed, roughly 93% were seen once. The specimen comprised peripheral blood, sampled on day 0 of AZD1222 vaccination. The receptors come from an adult in good health. CDR3s include the opening cysteine and the closing phenylalanine or tryptophan. D genes are given only for firm matches. The listing skips clone size in some rows; elsewhere it reads once, few, many or a size class.

D | J | V | size | DNA | CDR3
. | TRBJ2-7 | TRBV2 | . | TGTGCCAGCAGTGTTCGCATGAGCTCCTACGAGCAGTACTTC | CASSVRMSSYEQYF
. | TRBJ1-1 | TRBV12-5 | . | TGTGCTAGTGGTTTGGTAGGTCTCGGGGGACACACTGAAGCTTTCTTT | CASGLVGLGGHTEAFF
. | TRBJ2-2 | TRBV5-6 | . | TGTGCCAGCGCCTCGACCACCGGGGAGCTGTTTTTT | CASASTTGELFF
. | TRBJ2-7 | TRBV18 | . | TGTGCCAGCTCATTATACGGACCGCCGTCCTACGAGCAGTACTTC | CASSLYGPPSYEQYF
. | TRBJ1-3 | TRBV3-1/TRBV3-2 | . | TGTGCCAGCAGCCGACAGACTGGAAACACCATATATTTT | CASSRQTGNTIYF
. | TRBJ1-2 | TRBV14 | . | TGTGCCAGCAGCCCCTGGACGTCGGAAAGTAACTATGGCTACACCTTC | CASSPWTSESNYGYTF
TRBD1 | TRBJ2-7 | TRBV6-5 | . | TGTGCCAGCACCTACGACAGGGAGCCAGACTACGAGCAGTACTTC | CASTYDREPDYEQYF
. | TRBJ2-5 | TRBV21-1 | . | TGTGCCAGCGTGGACCGCGATGCTTACCAGTACTTC | CASVDRDAYQYF
. | TRBJ1-1 | TRBV11-2 | . | TGTGCCAGCAGGCCGAGATTTGGGGGCACTGAAGCTTTCTTT | CASRPRFGGTEAFF
. | TRBJ1-2 | TRBV6-5 | . | TGTGCCAGCAGTTACTCGTTACCGCCCGACTATGGCTACACCTTC | CASSYSLPPDYGYTF
. | TRBJ2-1 | TRBV7-2 | . | TGTGCCAGCAGCTTGGCGATGGGCAATGAGCAGTTCTTC | CASSLAMGNEQFF
. | TRBJ2-7 | TRBV5-1 | . | TGCGCCAGCAGCTGGACGGGGGAAGCCTACGAGCAGTACTTC | CASSWTGEAYEQYF
TRBD1 | TRBJ1-1 | TRBV5-1 | . | TGCGCCAGCGGACAGGGGGCAGGTAGGAACACTGAAGCTTTCTTT | CASGQGAGRNTEAFF
. | TRBJ1-4 | TRBV18 | . | TGTGCCAGCTCACCACCGAGCCAGGGCCATGAAAAACTGTTTTTT | CASSPPSQGHEKLFF
. | TRBJ1-1 | TRBV11-2 | . | TGTGCCAGCAGCTTAGTTCAGGGGCTGAACACTGAAGCTTTCTTT | CASSLVQGLNTEAFF
. | TRBJ2-3 | TRBV18 | once | TGTGCCAGCTCACCAGGGATTCTCGGCCCAGATACGCAGTATTTT | CASSPGILGPDTQYF
. | TRBJ1-2 | TRBV19 | once | TGTGCCAGTAGTGTAGGAGGGACGATACGTCTGATAGCCTACACCTTC | CASSVGGTIRLIAYTF
. | TRBJ1-5 | TRBV6-2/TRBV6-3 | . | TGTGCCAGCAGTTCGGTTTATCAGCCCCAGCATTTT | CASSSVYQPQHF
. | TRBJ1-4 | TRBV9 | . | TGTGCCAGCAGCGAGGGAGGAAATGAAAAACTGTTTTTT | CASSEGGNEKLFF
TRBD2 | TRBJ2-7 | TRBV27 | . | TGTGCCAGCAGTTTAGCGGGAGTAGGCTACGAGCAGTACTTC | CASSLAGVGYEQYF
. | TRBJ1-2 | TRBV27 | . | TGTGCCAGCGGTCGGAACAGCAACTATGGCTACACCTTC | CASGRNSNYGYTF
. | TRBJ1-2 | TRBV5-6 | . | TGTGCCAGCAGCCCCTGGGCAGGGTGGTTGAGCTACACCTTC | CASSPWAGWLSYTF
TRBD1 | TRBJ1-1 | TRBV7-9 | . | TGTGCCAGCAGCACCCGGACAGGGGGAATGGGGATGAACACTGAAGCTTTCTTT | CASSTRTGGMGMNTEAFF
. | TRBJ1-5 | TRBV6-5 | . | TGTGCCAGCAGTTACTCGTCGGAAAGGGGCCAGCCCCAGCATTTT | CASSYSSERGQPQHF
. | TRBJ2-1 | TRBV19 | few | TGTGCCAGTAGGCGCGAGGGTTTTTACAATGAGCAGTTCTTC | CASRREGFYNEQFF
. | TRBJ2-5 | TRBV6-5 | . | TGTGCCAGCACCCGGACCCAGCACGGGGAGACCCAGTACTTC | CASTRTQHGETQYF
. | TRBJ1-1 | TRBV7-9 | . | TGTGCCAGCAGCATGAGGGGAACCGAAGCTTTCTTT | CASSMRGTEAFF
. | TRBJ1-4 | TRBV6-5 | . | TGTGCCAGCAGCCAGGGGTTTCGGGGAGGAAAACTGTTTTTT | CASSQGFRGGKLFF
TRBD1 | TRBJ2-7 | TRBV5-1 | . | TGCGCCAGCAGCTTGCTGGACAGGGAAAGGTACGAGCAGTACTTC | CASSLLDRERYEQYF
TRBD1 | TRBJ1-1 | TRBV13 | . | TGTGCCAGCAGCTCGACAGGGAAAGCTTTCTTT | CASSSTGKAFF
TRBD2 | TRBJ2-2 | TRBV4-1 | . | TGCGCCAGCAGCCAAGATCAAGGCTACGGCGGGAGGACCACCGGGGAGCTGTTTTTT | CASSQDQGYGGRTTGELFF
TRBD2 | TRBJ2-1 | TRBV7-6 | . | TGTGCCAGCAGCTTATTGCCCGGACTAGCGGGAGGGTCCTACAATGAGCAGTTCTTC | CASSLLPGLAGGSYNEQFF
. | TRBJ1-3 | TRBV11-2 | . | TGTGCCAGCAGCTTAGATAGCCCGGCCACTGGAAACACCATATATTTT | CASSLDSPATGNTIYF
. | TRBJ2-7 | TRBV7-6 | . | TGTGCCAGCAGCCCGAGCCTCCAGAGTTACGAGCAGTACTTC | CASSPSLQSYEQYF
. | TRBJ2-7 | TRBV5-1 | once | TGCGCCAGCAGCTTTGGTTCATCCTCCTACGAGCAGTACTTC | CASSFGSSSYEQYF
TRBD2 | TRBJ2-1 | TRBV3-1/TRBV3-2 | . | TGTGCCAGCAGCCAAGGACTAGCGGGAGTTGTGGATGAGCAGTTCTTC | CASSQGLAGVVDEQFF
TRBD1 | TRBJ2-7 | TRBV6-5 | . | TGTGCCAGCAGTTACAAGTTTGGGGACAGCTCCTACGAGCAGTACTTC | CASSYKFGDSSYEQYF
. | TRBJ2-5 | TRBV25-1 | . | TGTGCCAGCAGTGATTCGGTACTTGGCGAGACCCAGTACTTC | CASSDSVLGETQYF
. | TRBJ2-5 | TRBV5-4 | . | TGTGCCAGCAGCTTGGTAGCCCAAGAGACCCAGTACTTC | CASSLVAQETQYF
. | TRBJ2-3 | TRBV10-2 | once | TGCGCCAGCAACAAAGATACGCAGTATTTT | CASNKDTQYF
. | TRBJ1-3 | TRBV6-6 | once | TGTGCCGGCAAAGGGGCTGGAAACACCATATATTTT | CAGKGAGNTIYF
. | TRBJ1-5 | TRBV6-1 | . | TGTGCCAGCAGTGATTCAGGGAAAAATCAGCCCCAGCATTTT | CASSDSGKNQPQHF
. | TRBJ1-1 | TRBV5-1 | . | TGCGCCACTTCGGATGGTAGGGGGGACACTGAAGCTTTCTTT | CATSDGRGDTEAFF
. | TRBJ2-7 | TRBV19 | . | TGTGCCAGTAGTATAGGGTCCGGCGTCTACGAGCAGTACTTC | CASSIGSGVYEQYF
. | TRBJ1-3 | TRBV14 | . | TGTGCCAGCAGCCAAGGGCTGGAGGGGGTTCCTGGAAACACCATATATTTT | CASSQGLEGVPGNTIYF
. | TRBJ1-1 | TRBV24-1 | . | TGTGCCACCAGCAGGGCCACTGAAGCTTTCTTT | CATSRATEAFF
. | TRBJ1-2 | TRBV2 | . | TGTGCCAGCAGCCAATATGGCTACACCTTC | CASSQYGYTF
. | TRBJ2-1 | TRBV6-8 | . | TGTGCCAGCACTTCCGTCCAGGAACCCAATGAGCAGTTCTTC | CASTSVQEPNEQFF
TRBD1 | TRBJ2-7 | TRBV5-1 | . | TGCGCCAGCAGTCCCGACAGGGGAGCCTACGAGCAGTACTTC | CASSPDRGAYEQYF
. | TRBJ2-7 | TRBV5-1 | . | TGCGCCAGCAGCCCCGGCAACTCCTACGAGCAGTACTTC | CASSPGNSYEQYF
TRBD2 | TRBJ2-1 | TRBV27 | . | TGTGCCAGCAACAATCCTAGCGGGGCCTACAATGAGCAGTTCTTC | CASNNPSGAYNEQFF
. | TRBJ2-7 | TRBV11-2 | . | TGTGCCAGCAGCCCAGGCTATCACGAGCAGTACTTC | CASSPGYHEQYF
. | TRBJ1-5 | TRBV5-4 | . | TGTGCCAGCAGCTTGGCAGGGCGCAATCAGCCCCAGCATTTT | CASSLAGRNQPQHF
TRBD1 | TRBJ1-4 | TRBV5-1 | . | TGCGCCAGCAGCTTCCGACAGGGGGGCGCGGCTAATGAAAAACTGTTTTTT | CASSFRQGGAANEKLFF
. | TRBJ2-2 | TRBV5-1 | . | TGCGCCAGCAGCCTACCCTCGGGCACCCGATTCACCGGGGAGCTGTTTTTT | CASSLPSGTRFTGELFF
TRBD1 | TRBJ2-3 | TRBV5-1 | once | TGCGCCAGCAGCAGGGGGACAGGGGCCACAGATACGCAGTATTTT | CASSRGTGATDTQYF
. | TRBJ2-3 | TRBV5-4 | . | TGTGCCAGCAGCCGGGCCGACACAGATACGCAGTATTTT | CASSRADTDTQYF